The 25 T cell receptor beta chains below all came from one sample that was sequenced in a study of STAT5B mutations in CD4+ large granular lymphocyte leukemia. Produced via immunoSEQ multiplex PCR; TCRdb's table is partial and in-frame only. This table holds 30,000 or so clones, more than 60% found once. Sequences were obtained from CD4+ T cells from blood buffy coats. Every receptor here comes from a human donor in good health.

In DNA form, the CDR3 reads TGTGCCAGCAGTTTGGCCATCGACAGTCGAAGCACAGATACGCAGTATTTT. Translated, it gives CASSLAIDSRSTDTQYF. This rearrangement joins TRBV28 to TRBJ2-3; D possibly corresponds to TRBD1 (5 bases). CDR3 length: 17 amino acids. Trimming left V 3 bases short and J 0 bases short, with 16 bases between. The V gene's germline CDR1 is MDHEN and CDR2 SYDVKM.

The chain has TRBV28 and TRBJ2-5; D possibly corresponds to TRBD1 (6 bases). Trimming pared 5 bases from V and 1 base from J, leaving 11 bases between. Germline-derived CDR1 and CDR2 are MDHEN and SYDVKM. This CDR3 comprises 14 residues. CDR3 sequence (DNA): TGTGCCAGCAGTGCCGGGACAACCCAAGAGACCCAGTACTTC. It translates to CASSAGTTQETQYF.

This clone has only one observation. V gene TRBV27 combines with J gene TRBJ2-7; TRBD1 agrees at 9 bases. The CDR3 is made up of 13 amino acids. Germline lookup yields CDR1 MNHEY and CDR2 SMNVEV (reference sequence). The J segment lost 6 bases and the V segment lost 5 bases, leaving 5 bases of the junction unmatched. The CDR3 is CASSHGTGSEQYV. The DNA of the CDR3 is TGTGCCAGCAGTCACGGGACAGGGTCCGAGCAGTACGTC.

The gene calls are TRBV18 and TRBJ2-4, with 11 bases identical to TRBD2. Germline-derived CDR1 and CDR2 are KGHSH and LQKENI. This CDR3 comprises 16 residues. J lost 0 bases, V lost 2 bases, and 0 bases had no gene match. DNA of the CDR3: TGTGCCAGCTCACCAGGACTAGCGGGAGCCAAAAACATTCAGTACTTC. This sequence encodes CASSPGLAGAKNIQYF.

This chain links TRBV19 with TRBJ2-7; possibly TRBD1 or TRBD2 for D (5 bases each). Germline V gene sequence: CDR1 LNHDA, CDR2 SQIVND (reference sequence). The CDR3 has 13 amino acids. V was clipped by 5 bases and J by 3 bases, with 11 bases between them. The chain's CDR3 is CASSVRAGYEQYV. The CDR3 DNA follows: TGTGCCAGTAGTGTCAGGGCGGGCTACGAGCAGTACGTC.

The rearrangement uses TRBV11-2 and TRBJ1-1; D might be TRBD1 (6 bases). The V gene lost 5 bases and the J gene lost 2 bases, with 18 bases spanning the gap. Germline CDR1 is SGHAT and CDR2 is FQNNGV. The CDR3 loop spans 16 amino acids. The CDR3 nucleotides read TGTGCCAGCAGCCCGTTACAGGGATCCATCAACACTGAAGCTTTCTTT. Amino acids: CASSPLQGSINTEAFF.

Only one count was recorded for this clone. V is TRBV6-1 and J is TRBJ1-5; TRBD1 agrees at 9 bases. Germline V CDR1 and CDR2: MNHNS, SASEGT. Trimming at V came to 4 bases and at J to 0 bases, leaving 7 bases not matched to a gene. The CDR3 spans 17 residues. CDR3 in DNA: TGTGCCAGCAGTGCCGGGACAGGGTCTTATAGCAATCAGCCCCAGCATTTT. Amino acid sequence: CASSAGTGSYSNQPQHF.

A few counts support this clone. This chain connects TRBV2 to TRBJ2-7, with D maybe TRBD2 (6 bases). This CDR3 spans 15 amino acids. The V end was cut by 3 bases, the J end by 6 bases, with 18 bases between. Germline V gives CDR1 SNHLY, CDR2 FYNNEI. The CDR3 is CASSEQLAERGEQYV. The CDR3 nucleotides read TGTGCCAGCAGTGAGCAACTAGCTGAGAGGGGCGAGCAGTACGTC.

Only a few counts were recorded for this clone. CDR3 in amino acids: CASSFVNQPQHF. The CDR3 nucleotides read TGTGCCAGCAGTTTTGTGAATCAGCCCCAGCATTTT. The chain links TRBV28 to TRBJ1-5; D remains ambiguous. Trimming pared 3 bases from V and 4 bases from J, leaving 4 bases between. CDR3 length equals 12 residues. Looked up from germline, CDR1 is MDHEN and CDR2 is SYDVKM.

This CDR3 is CASRRAVDNSPLHF. The CDR3 nucleotides are TGTGCCAGCAGGCGGGCCGTCGATAATTCACCCCTCCACTTT. This chain links TRBV7-2 with TRBJ1-6, with unresolved D. V lost 6 bases to trimming and J lost 5 bases, with 11 bases between them. CDR1 and CDR2 from the germline V gene are SGHTA and FQGNSA. The CDR3 totals 14 residues.

The chain employs TRBV2 and TRBJ1-5; the match to TRBD1 covers 11 bases. This CDR3 is built from 15 residues. After removal of 7 bases from V and 1 base from J, the junction contained 3 bases not matched to a gene. Germline V gene lookup returns CDR1 SNHLY and CDR2 FYNNEI. The CDR3 DNA reads as TGTGCCAGCACCGGGACAGGGGGAAGCAATCAGCCCCAGCATTTT. This gives the protein CASTGTGGSNQPQHF.

The rearrangement uses TRBV5-1 and TRBJ2-1; 9 bases line up with TRBD2. Trimming cost V 0 bases and J 6 bases; bases outside gene matches: 7. In germline, CDR1 is SGHRS, CDR2 YFSETQ. There are 16 residues in the CDR3. The CDR3 here is CASSLEPRGGLNEQFF. As DNA, the CDR3 is TGCGCCAGCAGCTTGGAACCGCGGGGGGGCCTCAATGAGCAGTTCTTC. The full variable domain, with the rest looked up from reference TRBV5-1 and TRBJ2-1, is KAGVTQTPRYLIKTRGQQVTLSCSPISGHRSVSWYQQTPGQGLQFLFEYFSETQRNKGNFPGRFSGRQFSNSRSEMNVSTLELGDSALYLCASSLEPRGGLNEQFFGPGTRLTVL.

The V gene is TRBV7-9, the J gene TRBJ2-1; D gene unclear. V was shortened by 3 bases and J by 9 bases, with 3 bases between the two germline ends. Per germline, CDR1 SEHNR and CDR2 FQNEAQ (reference sequence). The CDR3 is made up of 10 amino acids. CDR3 sequence reads: CASSLGEQFF. In nucleotides, the CDR3 is TGTGCCAGCAGCTTGGGTGAGCAGTTCTTC. The whole variable domain, filled in from reference TRBV7-9 and TRBJ2-1, reads DTGVSQNPRHKITKRGQNVTFRCDPISEHNRLYWYRQTLGQGPEFLTYFQNEAQLEKSRLLSDRFSAERPKGSFSTLEIQRTEQGDSAMYLCASSLGEQFFGPGTRLTVL.

In its sample, this clone was seen once. The genes are TRBV18 and TRBJ2-5; D is uncertain. V shed 0 bases and J shed 2 bases, with 7 bases lying between them. This CDR3 contains 14 residues. From germline, CDR1 is KGHSH and CDR2 LQKENI. This CDR3 reads CASSPPPGQETQYF. The CDR3 DNA reads as TGTGCCAGCTCACCACCGCCAGGTCAAGAGACCCAGTACTTC. Variable domain in full (rest from reference TRBV18 and TRBJ2-5): NAGVMQNPRHLVRRRGQEARLRCSPMKGHSHVYWYRQLPEEGLKFMVYLQKENIIDESGMPKERFSAEFPKEGPSILRIQQVVRGDSAAYFCASSPPPGQETQYFGPGTRLLVL.

This sequence joins TRBV19 and TRBJ1-2; 7 bases are a match to TRBD1. The CDR3 totals 14 residues. Germline lookup yields CDR1 LNHDA and CDR2 SQIVND (reference sequence). Trimming cost V 2 bases and J 2 bases; bases outside gene matches: 2. This CDR3 is CASSIMDRNYGYTF. The CDR3 DNA reads as TGTGCCAGTAGTATAATGGACAGGAACTATGGCTACACCTTC.

This clone was observed a handful of times. The chain employs TRBV30 and TRBJ2-7; the match to TRBD2 covers 7 bases. V gave up 1 base and J gave up 3 bases; unmatched junction bases: 0. CDR3 length: 12 amino acids. Germline V CDR1 and CDR2: GTSNPN, SVGIG (reference sequence). CDR3 sequence (DNA): TGTGCCTGGAGTGGGGGGGGCTACGAGCAGTACTTC. Translated: CAWSGGGYEQYF.

J is TRBJ2-1 and V is TRBV5-6, with TRBD2 identical over 11 bases. J lost 7 bases, V lost 1 base, and 7 bases had no gene match. This CDR3 has 16 amino acids. Germline V gene sequence: CDR1 SGHDT, CDR2 YYEEEE. The CDR3 nucleotides are TGTGCCAGCAGCTTGTTGTCCACTAGCGGGAGAAATGAGCAGTTCTTC. Translating gives CASSLLSTSGRNEQFF.

The J gene is TRBJ2-1, the V gene TRBV11-2; 9 nucleotides line up with TRBD2. Germline-derived CDR1 and CDR2 are SGHAT and FQNNGV. V was pared by 5 bases and J by 9 bases, with 8 bases of the junction left unmatched. The CDR3 runs 14 residues. CDR3 amino acids: CASSISGRRGEQFF. Here the CDR3 DNA reads TGTGCCAGCAGCATTAGCGGGAGAAGGGGTGAGCAGTTCTTC.

Here the CDR3 DNA reads TGTGCCAGCAGCCCCCGGGGAGGGGTGGACTATGGCTACACCTTC. Translating gives CASSPRGGVDYGYTF. The chain combines TRBV14 with TRBJ1-2; D possibly corresponds to TRBD1 (5 bases). Germline loops: CDR1 SGHDN, CDR2 FVKESK. The V and J ends lost 4 bases and 3 bases respectively, with 15 bases between them. This CDR3 is built from 15 residues.

Only a few counts were recorded for this clone. Sequence at one end of the junction differs from germline and may be a read error. The chain recombines TRBV29-1 with TRBJ1-2; D might be TRBD1 (5 bases). Germline V gene data show CDR1 as SQVTM and CDR2 as ANQGSEA. The CDR3 contains 12 residues. CDR3 DNA: TGCAGCGCTGAAAGATCTAGGGGTGGCTACACCTTC. Protein: CSAERSRGGYTF. The complete variable domain, with remaining parts taken from reference TRBV29-1 and TRBJ1-2, reads SAVISQKPSRDICQRGTSLTIQCQVDSQVTMMFWYRQQPGQSLTLIATANQGSEATYESGFVIDKFPISRPNLTFSTLTVSNMSPEDSSIYLCSAERSRGGYTFGSGTRLTVV.

The V call is TRBV6-1, the J call TRBJ2-1; TRBD2 matches at 11 bases. The CDR3 length is 15 residues. CDR1 MNHNS and CDR2 SASEGT come from the germline V gene. Trimming at V came to 5 bases and at J to 7 bases, leaving 7 bases not matched to a gene. The chain's CDR3 is CASSPGTSGTNEQFF. CDR3 DNA sequence: TGTGCCAGCAGTCCCGGGACTAGCGGTACAAATGAGCAGTTCTTC.

The chain joins TRBV7-9 to TRBJ2-3; D may be TRBD1 or TRBD2 (6 bases each). Germline CDR1 is SEHNR and CDR2 is FQNEAQ (reference sequence). V lost 5 bases to trimming and J lost 5 bases, with 17 bases between them. CDR3 length: 15 amino acids. The CDR3: CASSPGQWGVDTQYF. The CDR3 bases are TGTGCCAGCAGCCCCGGACAGTGGGGGGTAGATACGCAGTATTTT.

The chain employs TRBV28 and TRBJ1-5; D possibly corresponds to TRBD1 (5 bases). CDR1 is MDHEN and CDR2 is SYDVKM in the germline V gene. This CDR3 spans 13 amino acids. V was clipped by 6 bases and J by 2 bases, with 8 bases between them. The CDR3 here is CASRLTGNQPQHF. The CDR3, as DNA: TGTGCCAGCAGATTGACAGGCAATCAGCCCCAGCATTTT.

V and J are TRBV29-1 and TRBJ2-7; 7 bases match TRBD1. CDR1 SQVTM and CDR2 ANQGSEA come from the germline V gene. V shed 7 bases and J 3 bases; nucleotides not matched to a gene: 6. The CDR3 is 12 amino acids. This CDR3 reads CSAGQADYEQYF. CDR3 sequence (DNA): TGCAGCGCTGGACAGGCCGACTACGAGCAGTACTTC.

The V and J genes are TRBV5-6 and TRBJ2-3; D call uncertain. The V gene lost 4 bases and the J gene lost 6 bases, with 9 bases spanning the gap. This CDR3 is built from 12 residues. Germline V CDR1 and CDR2: SGHDT, YYEEEE. CDR3 amino acids: CASSLTSDTQYF. For the CDR3, the DNA is TGTGCCAGCAGCCTGACTTCGGATACGCAGTATTTT.